The next 17 T cell receptor beta chains were all read from a single sample in a study of blood T cell repertoires in COVID-19. Using immunoSEQ multiplex PCR, the repertoire was profiled, and TCRdb retains in-frame clones only, with some absent. The sample contains some 380,000 clones, approximately 80% of which appear only once. The sample taken for sequencing was peripheral blood. The receptors come from a human donor with acute or convalescent COVID-19. The donor label of this sample is uncertain.

The chain has TRBV6-6 and TRBJ2-2; no reliable D call. The CDR3 loop spans 16 amino acids. V was clipped by 1 base and J by 0 bases, with 9 bases between them. Germline V gives CDR1 MNHNY, CDR2 SVGAGI (reference sequence). This CDR3 reads CASSYFRSANTGELFF. The CDR3 DNA reads as TGTGCCAGCAGTTACTTCCGGTCGGCGAACACCGGGGAGCTGTTTTTT.

This chain links TRBV6-6 with TRBJ1-2; 7 bases map to TRBD1. Germline V CDR1 and CDR2: MNHNY, SVGAGI (reference sequence). CDR3 length: 13 amino acids. The trim removed 2 bases at V and 8 bases at J, leaving 5 bases unmatched. The DNA of the CDR3 is TGTGCCAGCAGTTACGACAGGGTGGAAGGCTACACCTTC. Residues: CASSYDRVEGYTF.

This clone appeared many times. This chain joins TRBV3-1 (or the pseudogene TRBV3-2) and TRBJ1-1; D is unresolved. The length of the CDR3 is 13 residues. V lost 4 bases and J 5 bases, leaving 11 bases between the germline ends. CDR1 and CDR2 (germline): LGHDT, YNNKEL (reference sequence). The CDR3 reads CASSLPGKTEAFF. The DNA of the CDR3 is TGTGCCAGCAGCCTCCCGGGGAAAACTGAAGCTTTCTTT.

The chain joins TRBV7-9 to TRBJ2-1; TRBD2 aligns across 10 bases. Unmatched junction bases numbered 6, after V lost 2 bases and J lost 5 bases. The CDR3 loop spans 16 amino acids. CDR1 is SEHNR, CDR2 FQNEAQ, per germline (reference sequence). This CDR3 reads CASSLPLAGEDNEQFF. CDR3 bases: TGTGCCAGCAGCTTACCTCTAGCGGGGGAAGACAATGAGCAGTTCTTC.

This rearrangement joins TRBV5-1 to TRBJ1-4, with TRBD1 matching 7 bases. Germline CDR1 reads SGHRS; CDR2 reads YFSETQ. Unmatched junction bases numbered 6, after V lost 4 bases and J lost 0 bases. The CDR3 spans 16 residues. The CDR3: CASSDPGQSTNEKLFF. CDR3 sequence (DNA): TGCGCCAGCAGCGATCCGGGACAGTCAACTAATGAAAAACTGTTTTTT.

This clone was counted between two and nine times. The V gene is TRBV5-1, the J gene TRBJ1-1; D unclear. The CDR3 consists of 17 residues. V dropped 3 bases and J dropped 0 bases, with 18 bases sitting between them. Germline CDR1 SGHRS, CDR2 YFSETQ. The CDR3 protein is CASSSAFEARVNTEAFF. The CDR3 DNA follows: TGCGCCAGCAGCTCCGCCTTCGAGGCCAGAGTGAACACTGAAGCTTTCTTT. Combining the CDR3 with reference TRBV5-1 and TRBJ1-1 gives the whole variable domain KAGVTQTPRYLIKTRGQQVTLSCSPISGHRSVSWYQQTPGQGLQFLFEYFSETQRNKGNFPGRFSGRQFSNSRSEMNVSTLELGDSALYLCASSSAFEARVNTEAFFGQGTRLTVV.

Remarks on this clone: The sample carries other DNA sequences with the same CDR3. The J gene is TRBJ1-6, the V gene TRBV30; D is perhaps TRBD1 (5 bases). The CDR3 consists of 13 residues. Trimming took 0 bases from V and 7 from J, leaving 7 bases between them. The germline V gene encodes CDR1 GTSNPN and CDR2 SVGIG (reference sequence). The CDR3 coding sequence is TGTGCCTGGAGTGTTCCAGGGAATTCACCCCTCCACTTT. It encodes CAWSVPGNSPLHF. The full variable domain, rest sourced from reference TRBV30 and TRBJ1-6, is SQTIHQWPATLVQPVGSPLSLECTVEGTSNPNLYWYRQAAGRGLQLLFYSVGIGQISSEVPQNLSASRPQDRQFILSSKKLLLSDSGFYLCAWSVPGNSPLHFGNGTRLTVT.

As regards this clone: Other DNA sequences in this sample translate to the same CDR3. This chain joins TRBV18 and TRBJ1-2, with TRBD1 as a possible D gene (5 bases). In germline, CDR1 is KGHSH, CDR2 LQKENI. V lost 3 bases and J 3 bases, leaving 8 bases between the germline ends. The CDR3 has 13 amino acids. The CDR3 spells CASSPQGDYGYTF. CDR3 in DNA: TGTGCCAGCTCACCGCAGGGTGACTATGGCTACACCTTC.

As concerns this clone: Other nucleotide sequences from this sample produce the same CDR3. The V gene is TRBV20-1, the J gene TRBJ1-2; 7 positions match TRBD1. Germline V gene lookup returns CDR1 DFQATT and CDR2 SNEGSKA (reference sequence). The CDR3 spans 11 residues. V was pared by 4 bases and J by 8 bases, with 4 bases of the junction left unmatched. The CDR3 is CSAIRGRGYTF. Here the CDR3 DNA reads TGCAGTGCTATAAGGGGGCGAGGCTACACCTTC.

This clone was detected only once. This chain joins TRBV18 and TRBJ1-3, with 7 bases matching TRBD1. The V segment lost 3 bases and the J segment 4 bases; nucleotides outside the gene matches: 9. Looked up from germline, CDR1 is KGHSH and CDR2 is LQKENI. This CDR3 comprises 16 residues. In nucleotides, the CDR3 is TGTGCCAGCTCACCTCGACAGGGTTCGGGAGGAAACACCATATATTTT. As protein: CASSPRQGSGGNTIYF.

The chain combines TRBV7-2 with TRBJ2-2; 7 bases are a match to TRBD2. The V gene's germline CDR1 is SGHTA and CDR2 FQGNSA. V shed 3 bases and J 7 bases; nucleotides not matched to a gene: 11. This CDR3 has 16 amino acids. The CDR3 loop is CASSFRTDSGGGELFF. The CDR3 DNA is TGTGCCAGCAGCTTCCGGACCGATTCGGGGGGCGGGGAGCTGTTTTTT.

As regards this clone: This may be a read error: a much more frequent sequence differs by one nucleotide. This rearrangement joins TRBV14 to TRBJ1-1, with 8 bases aligning to TRBD1. Germline lookup yields CDR1 SGHDN and CDR2 FVKESK. J lost 0 bases, V lost 4 bases, and 4 bases had no gene match. This CDR3 is built from 15 residues. CDR3 loop: CASSPLTGVNTEAFF. CDR3 sequence (DNA): TGTGCCAGCAGCCCTCTGACAGGGGTGAACACTGAAGCTTTCTTT.

The chain joins TRBV4-2 to TRBJ1-1; D gene uncertain. Germline-derived CDR1 and CDR2 are LGHNA and YNFKEQ. The CDR3 extends over 17 amino acids. V gave up 1 base and J gave up 1 base, with 16 bases separating them. CDR3 DNA: TGTGCCAGCAGCCAAGCGGGGAGGAAAGCGGGGAACACTGAAGCTTTCTTT. Translation: CASSQAGRKAGNTEAFF.

The chain employs TRBV18 and TRBJ1-3; no reliable D call. The V gene lost 4 bases and the J gene lost 0 bases, with 7 bases spanning the gap. CDR1 is KGHSH and CDR2 is LQKENI in the germline V gene. There are 14 residues in the CDR3. The CDR3 DNA is TGTGCCAGCTCACACATCAGCTCTGGAAACACCATATATTTT. It specifies CASSHISSGNTIYF.

This chain uses TRBV15 with TRBJ1-5; weak D call: TRBD1 (5 bases). This CDR3 region has 14 residues. Per germline, CDR1 LNHNV and CDR2 YYDKDF (reference sequence). V lost 3 bases and J 9 bases, leaving 15 bases between the germline ends. CDR3 bases: TGTGCCACCAGCAGTAACATAGGGGATCCGCCCCAGCATTTT. Protein sequence: CATSSNIGDPPQHF.

A single count supports this clone. The V gene is TRBV30, the J gene TRBJ1-2, with D unclear. Germline values: CDR1 GTSNPN, CDR2 SVGIG (reference sequence). This CDR3 contains 16 residues. With 1 base removed from V and 4 bases from J, the gap between germline ends came to 19 bases. The CDR3 coding sequence is TGTGCCTGGAGTGAAGGGCCCGAGAGGCGGGGCTATGGCTACACCTTC. Its translation: CAWSEGPERRGYGYTF.

This clone appeared once. V gene TRBV15 combines with J gene TRBJ1-1; 10 bases are shared with TRBD1. CDR3 size: 16 residues. Trimming at V came to 2 bases and at J to 4 bases, leaving 7 bases not matched to a gene. Germline loops: CDR1 LNHNV, CDR2 YYDKDF (reference sequence). The CDR3 sequence: CATSRSPGQGSTEAFF. In nucleotides, the CDR3 is TGTGCCACCAGCAGAAGTCCGGGACAGGGGAGCACTGAAGCTTTCTTT.